This TCR beta chain stems from a study of shared T cell receptors in the human thymus. Germline CDR1 is SQVTM and CDR2 is ANQGSEA. V lost 4 bases and J lost 4, with 16 bases in between. The CDR3 is 14 residues long. Profiling relied on immunoSEQ multiplex PCR, and the TCRdb table lists in-frame clones only, not all of them. The table has some 760,000 clones, around 85% seen once. These data also featured in a second study, about human thymus T cells. That paper adds: Immunologically healthy infants in Finland undergoing congenital heart defect surgery were the donors. Resections removed during corrective heart surgery provided the thymus tissue used. Thymic and blood repertoires appeared to carry a bias in their V and J gene usage. Related studies noted strongly shared thymic repertoires across unrelated people.

The rearrangement uses TRBV29-1 and TRBJ2-5; D possibly corresponds to TRBD2 (5 bases). The specimen was thymocytes. This clonotype originated in a girl less than two years old with a congenital heart defect. The CDR3 sequence is CSVVANTWGETQYF. In DNA, the CDR3 is TGCAGCGTTGTAGCGAACACCTGGGGAGAGACCCAGTACTTC.